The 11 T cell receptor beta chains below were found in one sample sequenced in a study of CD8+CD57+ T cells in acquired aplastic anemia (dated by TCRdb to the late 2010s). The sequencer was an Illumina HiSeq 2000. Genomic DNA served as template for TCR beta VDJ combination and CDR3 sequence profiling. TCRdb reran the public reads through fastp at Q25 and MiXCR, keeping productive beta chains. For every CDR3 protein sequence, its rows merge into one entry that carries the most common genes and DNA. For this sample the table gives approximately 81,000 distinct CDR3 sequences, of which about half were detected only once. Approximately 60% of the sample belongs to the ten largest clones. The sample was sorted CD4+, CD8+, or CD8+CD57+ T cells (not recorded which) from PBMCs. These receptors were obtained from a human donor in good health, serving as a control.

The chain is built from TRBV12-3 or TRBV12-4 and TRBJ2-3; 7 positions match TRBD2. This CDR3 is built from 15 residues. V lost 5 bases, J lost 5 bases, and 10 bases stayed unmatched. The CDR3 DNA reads TGTGCCAGCAGTCACTGGGGGAGGGTAGAAGATACGCAGTATTTT. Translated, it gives CASSHWGRVEDTQYF.

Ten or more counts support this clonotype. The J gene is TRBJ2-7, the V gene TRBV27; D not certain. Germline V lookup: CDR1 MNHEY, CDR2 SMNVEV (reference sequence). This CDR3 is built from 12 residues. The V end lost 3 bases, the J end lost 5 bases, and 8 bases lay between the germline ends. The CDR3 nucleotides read TGTGCCAGCAGTTTGTCCGGCAACGAGCAGTACTTC. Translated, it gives CASSLSGNEQYF.

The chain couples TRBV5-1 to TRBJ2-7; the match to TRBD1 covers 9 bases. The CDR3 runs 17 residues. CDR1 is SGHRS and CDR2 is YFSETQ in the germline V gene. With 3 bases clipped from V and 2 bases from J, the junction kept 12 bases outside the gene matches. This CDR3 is CASSSIPGQGTAYEQYF. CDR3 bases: TGCGCCAGCAGCTCAATTCCGGGACAGGGAACTGCCTACGAGCAGTACTTC.

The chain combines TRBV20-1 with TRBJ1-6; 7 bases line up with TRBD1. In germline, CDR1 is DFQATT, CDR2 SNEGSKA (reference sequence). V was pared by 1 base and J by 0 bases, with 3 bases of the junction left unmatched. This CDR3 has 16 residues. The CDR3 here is CSARAWDSSYNSPLHF. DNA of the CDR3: TGCAGTGCTAGAGCCTGGGACAGCTCCTATAATTCACCCCTCCACTTT.

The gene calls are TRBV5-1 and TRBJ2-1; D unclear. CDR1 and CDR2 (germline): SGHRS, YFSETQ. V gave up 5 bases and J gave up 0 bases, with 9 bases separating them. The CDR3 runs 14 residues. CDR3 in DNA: TGCGCCAGCAGTGGGAATTTCTCCTACAATGAGCAGTTCTTC. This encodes CASSGNFSYNEQFF.

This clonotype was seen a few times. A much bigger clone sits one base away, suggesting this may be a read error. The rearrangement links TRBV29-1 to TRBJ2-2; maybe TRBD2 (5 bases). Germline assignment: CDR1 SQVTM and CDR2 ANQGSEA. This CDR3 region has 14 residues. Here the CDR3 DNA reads TGCAGCGTTCCCTTGGGGTCGAACACCGGGGAGCTGCTTTTT. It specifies CSVPLGSNTGELLF.

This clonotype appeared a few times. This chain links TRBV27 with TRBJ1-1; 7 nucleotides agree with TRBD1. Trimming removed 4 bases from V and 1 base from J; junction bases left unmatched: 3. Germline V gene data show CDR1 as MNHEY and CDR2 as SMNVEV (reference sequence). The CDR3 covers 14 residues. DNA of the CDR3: TGTGCCAGCAGTTCAGGGGGAAGGAACACTGAAGCTTTCTTT. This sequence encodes CASSSGGRNTEAFF.

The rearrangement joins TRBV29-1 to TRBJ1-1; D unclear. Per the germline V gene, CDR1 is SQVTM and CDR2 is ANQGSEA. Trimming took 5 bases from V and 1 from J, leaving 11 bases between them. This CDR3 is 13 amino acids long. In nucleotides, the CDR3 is TGCAGCGTTTCTCGTCAGGAGAACACTGAAGCTTTCTTT. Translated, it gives CSVSRQENTEAFF.

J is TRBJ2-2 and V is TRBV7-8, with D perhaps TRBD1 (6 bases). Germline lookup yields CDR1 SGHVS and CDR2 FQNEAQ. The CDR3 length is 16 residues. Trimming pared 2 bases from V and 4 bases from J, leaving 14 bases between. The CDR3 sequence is CASSLNRDRVTGELFF. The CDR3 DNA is TGTGCCAGCAGCTTAAACAGGGACCGGGTCACCGGGGAGCTGTTTTTT.

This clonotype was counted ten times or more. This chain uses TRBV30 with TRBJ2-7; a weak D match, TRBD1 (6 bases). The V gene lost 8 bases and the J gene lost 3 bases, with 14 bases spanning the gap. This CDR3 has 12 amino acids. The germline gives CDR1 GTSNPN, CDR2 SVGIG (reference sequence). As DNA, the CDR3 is TGTGCCGGTCGCCGGGACAACTACGAGCAGTACTTC. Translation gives CAGRRDNYEQYF.

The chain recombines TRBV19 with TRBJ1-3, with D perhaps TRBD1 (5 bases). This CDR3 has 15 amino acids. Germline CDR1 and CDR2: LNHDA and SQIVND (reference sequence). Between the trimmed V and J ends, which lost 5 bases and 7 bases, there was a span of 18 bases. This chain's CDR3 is CASSPSGLSKNTIYF. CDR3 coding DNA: TGTGCCAGTAGTCCGTCAGGGTTAAGCAAGAACACCATATATTTT. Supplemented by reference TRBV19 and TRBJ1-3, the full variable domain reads DGGITQSPKYLFRKEGQNVTLSCEQNLNHDAMYWYRQDPGQGLRLIYYSQIVNDFQKGDIAEGYSVSREKKESFPLTVTSAQKNPTAFYLCASSPSGLSKNTIYFGEGSWLTVV.